A selection of T cell receptor beta chains follows, all from one sample in a study of blood T cell repertoires in COVID-19. Generated by immunoSEQ multiplex PCR, the TCRdb table keeps only in-frame clones and is missing some. Of fewer than 90,000 clones listed, 60% to 80% are singletons. The sample was peripheral blood. The receptors derive from a woman aged 50 to 60 with acute or convalescent COVID-19. CDR3s include the opening cysteine and the closing phenylalanine or tryptophan. The D gene is left open where the match is weak. Size values are once, few and many counts, or a class for expanded clones, and some rows have none.

TRBJ2-1 TRBV5-6 . few TGTGCCAGCAGCCCACGCCGGGGACAAAGCTCCTACAATGAGCAGTTCTTC CASSPRRGQSSYNEQFF
TRBJ2-3 TRBV3-1/TRBV3-2 TRBD2 . TGTGCCAGCAGCCCTGGGACTAGCGGGGGGGGGAGGAAAATTCGATATACGCAGTATTTT CASSPGTSGGGRKIRYTQYF
TRBJ2-2 TRBV4-3 TRBD2 . TGCGCCAGCAGCCAAGAGGGGATTCGCGGGGGGAACACCGGGGAGCTGTTTTTT CASSQEGIRGGNTGELFF
TRBJ1-2 TRBV5-6 TRBD1 . TGTGCCAGCAGCCTATCCGGGACAGGGGGTCATGGCTACACCTTC CASSLSGTGGHGYTF
TRBJ1-5 TRBV4-3 . once TGCGCCAGCAGCCAAGATGGGGGGGTTCAGCCCCAGCATTTT CASSQDGGVQPQHF
TRBJ1-5 TRBV2 . . TGTGCCAGCAACGCGGGGGCTCAGCCCCAGCATTTT CASNAGAQPQHF
TRBJ1-6 TRBV4-2 . . TGTGCCAGCAGCCAAGATGCAGGGAACTCACCCCTCCACTTT CASSQDAGNSPLHF
TRBJ1-1 TRBV28 . . TGTGCCAGCACCCCCACAGGGCTCAATGAAGCTTTCTTT CASTPTGLNEAFF
TRBJ1-5 TRBV19 TRBD1 . TGTGCCAGTAGTAAGCAGGGGGCGAGAAATCAGCCCCAGCATTTT CASSKQGARNQPQHF
TRBJ2-6 TRBV5-5 . . TGTGCCAGCAGCTTGAGGGGGATAGAATCTGGGGCCAACGTCCTGACTTTC CASSLRGIESGANVLTF
TRBJ2-2 TRBV19 TRBD2 . TGTGCCAGTAGTATTAATGCCGGGGGGACCGGGGAGCTGTTTTTT CASSINAGGTGELFF
TRBJ2-1 TRBV10-3 TRBD2 once TGTGCCATCAGTGAGTCCCCGGCTAGCGGGGGGGGCAATGAGCAGTTCTTC CAISESPASGGGNEQFF
TRBJ1-5 TRBV15 . . TGTGCCACCAGCACGGTTTCGAGCAATCAGCCCCAGCATTTT CATSTVSSNQPQHF
TRBJ2-2 TRBV6-2/TRBV6-3 . . TGTGCCAGCAGTTCCGGGGGAACCGGGGAGCTGTTTTTT CASSSGGTGELFF
TRBJ1-1 TRBV4-2 . . TGTGCCAGCAGCCAAGACACAGACACTGAAGCTTTCTTT CASSQDTDTEAFF
TRBJ2-1 TRBV19 . . TGTGCCACCCAGAGGGATAATGAGCAGTTCTTC CATQRDNEQFF
TRBJ1-1 TRBV28 . . TGTGCCAGCAGTTTAGTAGGGGGAACTGAAGCTTTCTTT CASSLVGGTEAFF
TRBJ1-2 TRBV19 . . TGTGGCACCCGGGGAAGGGATGGCTACACCTTC CGTRGRDGYTF
TRBJ2-2 TRBV10-3 . few TGTGCCATCAGTGTGCCCGGGGGATACACCGGGGAGCTGTTTTTT CAISVPGGYTGELFF
TRBJ1-1 TRBV6-5 TRBD1 few TGTGCCAGCAGTCACCGGGGACAGGTAAACACTGAAGCTTTCTTT CASSHRGQVNTEAFF
TRBJ1-4 TRBV5-1 . . TGCGCCAGCAGCTTGGTCGGTGGGGGGGCGGCTAATGAAAAACTGTTTTTT CASSLVGGGAANEKLFF
TRBJ2-7 TRBV28 . . TGTGCCAGCAGACTCCAGGGCTACGAGCAGTACTTC CASRLQGYEQYF
TRBJ1-6 TRBV6-6 . . TGTGCCAGCAGTTACCTTAATTCACCCCTCCACTTT CASSYLNSPLHF
TRBJ1-3 TRBV6-5 . . TGTGCCACCTCACAGGGAGGGAACACCATATATTTT CATSQGGNTIYF
TRBJ2-3 TRBV10-3 TRBD1 . TGTGCCATCAGTGAGAGCGCCGGGACAGGCTCCACAGATACGCAGTATTTT CAISESAGTGSTDTQYF
TRBJ1-6 TRBV5-1 . many TGCGCCAGCAGCACCGGAGAAGTCGAACCCCTCCACTTT CASSTGEVEPLHF